This entry lists 13 T cell receptor beta chains sequenced from one sample in a study of cytomegalovirus exposure and HLA in healthy donors. PCR involved 60 Vbeta and 13 Jbeta primers. The data were produced by immunoSEQ multiplex PCR, yet TCRdb's version contains in-frame clones alone and is incomplete. The table shows about 130,000 clones, with over 70% occurring only once. Source material: PBMCs. These receptors all stem from a woman aged 60-75 years in good health and CMV-seropositive.

V gene TRBV27 combines with J gene TRBJ2-2; D possibly corresponds to TRBD1 (5 bases). The V gene lost 2 bases and the J gene lost 4 bases, with 11 bases spanning the gap. The CDR3 runs 15 residues. Germline V gene data show CDR1 as MNHEY and CDR2 as SMNVEV (reference sequence). The CDR3 loop reads CASSLAQVITGELFF. The CDR3 DNA follows: TGTGCCAGCAGTTTAGCACAGGTTATCACCGGGGAGCTGTTTTTT.

The rearrangement uses TRBV10-1 and TRBJ1-1; unclear D gene. The CDR3 totals 17 residues. Trimming stripped 9 bases from V and 5 bases from J, with 28 bases between. CDR1 and CDR2 from the germline V gene are WNHNN and SYGVQD (reference sequence). CDR3 nucleotides: TGCGCCAGAGAACCTATCCGCGGGTCGACACGGTTTACTGAAGCTTTCTTT. Translation: CAREPIRGSTRFTEAFF.

The chain has TRBV29-1 and TRBJ1-1, with D possibly being TRBD1 (5 bases). The V end was cut by 1 base, the J end by 1 base, with 28 bases between. The germline gives CDR1 SQVTM, CDR2 ANQGSEA. There are 20 residues in the CDR3. CDR3 bases: TGCAGCGTTGAAGGTCTGGGATTATTTGGCCAGGGTCTGAAGAACACTGAAGCTTTCTTT. Its translation: CSVEGLGLFGQGLKNTEAFF.

This clone appeared once. The CDR3 sequence: CASSFPSSDTQYF. In DNA form, the CDR3 reads TGTGCCAGCAGTTTCCCTTCGTCGGATACGCAGTATTTT. The chain couples TRBV28 to TRBJ2-3; D is uncertain. CDR3 size: 13 residues. V dropped 3 bases and J dropped 6 bases, with 10 bases sitting between them. The germline CDR1 and CDR2 sequences are MDHEN and SYDVKM.

The chain is built from TRBV7-2 and TRBJ2-1; the match to TRBD1 covers 11 bases. Germline CDR1 reads SGHTA; CDR2 reads FQGNSA. The length of the CDR3 is 17 residues. Losses at the gene ends were 1 base for V and 5 bases for J; bases not matched to a gene: 7. Written as DNA, the CDR3 is TGTGCCAGCAGCTTAGTCCTCCGGACAGGGGGCCACAATGAGCAGTTCTTC. Translated: CASSLVLRTGGHNEQFF.

The gene calls are TRBV6-1 and TRBJ2-3; 9 bases match TRBD1. Per germline, CDR1 MNHNS and CDR2 SASEGT. V lost 6 bases and J lost 4; bases outside the gene matches: 5. CDR3 size: 14 residues. Here the CDR3 DNA reads TGTGCCAGCAGGGGGACAGGGAGGGCAGATACGCAGTATTTT. Its translation: CASRGTGRADTQYF.

The chain carries TRBV5-1 and TRBJ2-1, with TRBD1 matching 7 bases. The germline V gene has CDR1 SGHRS and CDR2 YFSETQ. V trimming: 4 bases; J trimming: 4 bases; junction bases outside the gene matches: 5. The CDR3 is 14 amino acids. In DNA form, the CDR3 reads TGCGCCAGCAGCCACGGACAGGAGTACAATGAGCAGTTCTTC. Protein product: CASSHGQEYNEQFF.

The rearrangement joins TRBV9 to TRBJ1-5, with TRBD1 as a possible D gene (5 bases). Looked up from germline, CDR1 is SGDLS and CDR2 is YYNGEE. V was trimmed by 0 bases and J by 4 bases, leaving 11 bases between them. This CDR3 is built from 15 residues. The CDR3, as DNA: TGTGCCAGCAGCGTAGGGGGCAGCGCAAATCAGCCCCAGCATTTT. It encodes CASSVGGSANQPQHF.

V and J are TRBV18 and TRBJ1-3; 7 bases line up with TRBD1. Germline V gives CDR1 KGHSH, CDR2 LQKENI. V trimming: 2 bases; J trimming: 0 bases; junction bases outside the gene matches: 4. The CDR3 loop spans 16 amino acids. CDR3 DNA: TGTGCCAGCTCACCAACGGGACAGCACTCTGGAAACACCATATATTTT. Translated: CASSPTGQHSGNTIYF.

V and J are TRBV2 and TRBJ1-1; TRBD1 aligns across 8 bases. Germline-derived CDR1 and CDR2 are SNHLY and FYNNEI. After removal of 4 bases from V and 1 base from J, the junction contained 2 bases not matched to a gene. The CDR3 is made up of 14 amino acids. CDR3: CASSGGQGNTEAFF. CDR3 coding DNA: TGTGCCAGCAGTGGAGGACAGGGGAACACTGAAGCTTTCTTT.

The J gene is TRBJ2-5, the V gene TRBV7-8, with 7 positions matching TRBD1. V was clipped by 1 base and J by 1 base; unmatched bases: 3. This CDR3 contains 15 residues. Per the germline V gene, CDR1 is SGHVS and CDR2 is FQNEAQ. CDR3 residues: CASSLEAGGQETQYF. The CDR3, as DNA: TGTGCCAGCAGCTTAGAGGCAGGGGGCCAAGAGACCCAGTACTTC.

This clone came up once. The V and J genes are TRBV7-8 and TRBJ2-2; D not certain. Germline V lookup: CDR1 SGHVS, CDR2 FQNEAQ. The CDR3 runs 15 residues. Deletions cut 1 base from V and 2 bases from J, with 8 bases between. CDR3 nucleotide sequence: TGTGCCAGCAGCTTAGGTCAGACAAACACCGGGGAGCTGTTTTTT. It translates to CASSLGQTNTGELFF. Filled out from reference TRBV7-8 and TRBJ2-2, the complete variable domain reads GAGVSQSPRYKVAKRGQDVALRCDPISGHVSLFWYQQALGQGPEFLTYFQNEAQLDKSGLPSDRFFAERPEGSVSTLKIQRTQQEDSAVYLCASSLGQTNTGELFFGEGSRLTVL.

The chain combines TRBV14 with TRBJ1-2; 9 bases match TRBD1. Unmatched junction bases numbered 2, after V lost 8 bases and J lost 4 bases. This CDR3 has 12 residues. From germline, CDR1 is SGHDN and CDR2 FVKESK. CDR3 sequence reads: CASAGQGYGYTF. The CDR3 DNA follows: TGTGCCAGCGCGGGACAGGGCTATGGCTACACCTTC.